This TCR beta chain was sequenced during a study of blood T cell repertoires in COVID-19. Study context: Acute and convalescent COVID-19 specimens originated in the United States, Italy and Spain. PBMCs, B-cell-depleted T cells, or T cells were the source of the cDNA or gDNA that made up the material.

V shed 5 bases and J shed 6 bases, with 16 bases lying between them. This CDR3 is built from 14 residues. The germline V gene encodes CDR1 KGHSH and CDR2 LQKENI. Original processing methods: Amplified reference gene primers provided the basis for estimating nucleated cell counts. Sequencing was performed with immunoSEQ multiplex PCR; in TCRdb, only in-frame clones are kept and a portion is missing. V and J calls and clone size are copied from that table; D and trimming were computed from the DNA. Of some 400,000 clones in the sample, more than 75% were seen once. The sample was peripheral blood. The clonotype was recovered from a human donor in a cohort sampled during active COVID-19. This chain uses TRBV18 with TRBJ1-1, with a possible D match to TRBD1 (6 bases). The CDR3 spells CASSDSGTNPEAFF. DNA of the CDR3: TGTGCCAGCTCAGATTCCGGGACAAATCCTGAAGCTTTCTTT.